The entry that follows covers one TCR beta chain sequence. It has no known antigen specificity. No quality values exist for individual bases; no much larger clone is one base distant. This record belongs to a study of chemoradiotherapy in HPV16-positive cancers (dated by TCRdb to between 2021 and 2023). For the study in its entirety: Candidate HPV-specific T-cell clones and common TCR motifs were defined by functional T-cell assays performed on cells from two HPV16-positive patients. The study asked whether T-cell immunity to the HPV oncoproteins E6 and E7 changes during chemoradiotherapy and whether this immunity affects survival. The candidate HPV-specific TCRs and motifs were subsequently tracked in TCR repertoires obtained from 90 or so patients with HPV-related cancers. Study-level results and caveats: The functional definition of HPV-specific T cells was derived from only two HPV16-positive patients, and the survival association was reported for HPV16-positive patients. Expansion of candidate HPV-specific clones and E7-related TCR motifs was observed in the tumor microenvironment during treatment, whereas no such expansion was observed for non-HPV-specific T cells. Improved recurrence-free survival in HPV16-positive patients was associated with expansion of HPV-responsive T cells during chemoradiotherapy.

The receptor library was made with the immunoSEQ multiplex PCR assay. The source is immuneACCESS, and TCRdb retained only in-frame sequences with V and J called. Part of the clones is not carried over; for the studies checked, unresolved V genes explain less than half of this, and the remainder is unexplained. Here the sample has approximately 8,300 clones; approximately 88% occur a single time. The ten largest clones represent more than 13% of the sample. Because repertoires were sampled repeatedly during chemoradiotherapy, clonal expansion in the tumor microenvironment could be followed. In the germline V gene, CDR1 corresponds to MGHRA and CDR2 to YSYEKL. The V and J ends are trimmed by 0 bases and 7 bases, leaving 16 bases between them. From the cysteine up to the phenylalanine, the CDR3 has a length of 15 residues. Of all the DNA, just the CDR3 is kept, 45 bases in frame from base 1.

The sequence was obtained from a human donor with HPV-associated anogenital cancer. The rearrangement joined TRBV4-1 to TRBJ2-7, with no D gene named confidently. Sequences were derived from blood, sampled from a patient who underwent chemoradiotherapy. The bases read TGCGCCAGCAGCCAAGATCGTATTGGGCAGAGGGAGCAGTACTTC. Its amino acids are CASSQDRIGQREQYF.